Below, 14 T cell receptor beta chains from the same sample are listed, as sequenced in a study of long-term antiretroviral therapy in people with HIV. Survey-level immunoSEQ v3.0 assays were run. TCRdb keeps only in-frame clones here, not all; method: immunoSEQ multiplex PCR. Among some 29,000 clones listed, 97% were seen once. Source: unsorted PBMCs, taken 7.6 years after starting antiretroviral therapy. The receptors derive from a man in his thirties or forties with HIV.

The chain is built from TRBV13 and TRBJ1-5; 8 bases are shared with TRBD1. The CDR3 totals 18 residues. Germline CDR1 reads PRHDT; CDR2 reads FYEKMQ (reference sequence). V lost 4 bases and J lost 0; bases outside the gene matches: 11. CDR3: CASSYSGTGGYSNQPQHF. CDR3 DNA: TGTGCCAGCAGCTACAGCGGGACAGGAGGGTATAGCAATCAGCCCCAGCATTTT.

The CDR3 here is CASSLARTDTQYF. The CDR3 nucleotides are TGTGCCAGCAGCCTGGCGCGGACAGATACGCAGTATTTT. The chain recombines TRBV5-5 with TRBJ2-3, with D uncertain. Between the trimmed V and J ends, which lost 4 bases and 3 bases, there was a span of 9 bases. This CDR3 spans 13 amino acids. The germline V gene encodes CDR1 SGHKS and CDR2 YYEKEE (reference sequence).

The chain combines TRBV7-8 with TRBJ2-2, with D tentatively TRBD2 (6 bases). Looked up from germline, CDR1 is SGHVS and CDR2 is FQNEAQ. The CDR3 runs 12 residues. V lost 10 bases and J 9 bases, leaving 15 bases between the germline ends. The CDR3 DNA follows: TGTGCCATACGGGACTCAACCCGGGAGCTGTTTTTT. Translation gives CAIRDSTRELFF. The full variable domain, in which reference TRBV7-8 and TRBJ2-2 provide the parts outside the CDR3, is GAGVSQSPRYKVAKRGQDVALRCDPISGHVSLFWYQQALGQGPEFLTYFQNEAQLDKSGLPSDRFFAERPEGSVSTLKIQRTQQEDSAVYLCAIRDSTRELFFGEGSRLTVL.

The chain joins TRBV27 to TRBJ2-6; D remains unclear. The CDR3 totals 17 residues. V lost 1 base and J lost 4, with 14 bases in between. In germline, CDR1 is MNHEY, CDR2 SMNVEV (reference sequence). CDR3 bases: TGTGCCAGCAGTTTATGGAGCAAGATGGGGGGGGCCAACGTCCTGACTTTC. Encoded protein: CASSLWSKMGGANVLTF.

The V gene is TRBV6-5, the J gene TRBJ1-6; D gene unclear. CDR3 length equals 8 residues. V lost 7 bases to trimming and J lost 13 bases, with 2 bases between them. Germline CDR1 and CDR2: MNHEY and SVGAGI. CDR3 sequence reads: CASTPLHF. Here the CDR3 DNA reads TGTGCCAGCACGCCCCTCCACTTT.

In nucleotides, the CDR3 is TGTGCCAGCAGTAGTCCAGGGGCCAGCAACTATGGCTACACCTTC. Translating gives CASSSPGASNYGYTF. The chain joins TRBV6-5 to TRBJ1-2; D might be TRBD1 (6 bases). The germline CDR1 and CDR2 sequences are MNHEY and SVGAGI. The CDR3 loop spans 15 amino acids. V was cut by 5 bases and J by 2 bases, with 15 bases left in between.

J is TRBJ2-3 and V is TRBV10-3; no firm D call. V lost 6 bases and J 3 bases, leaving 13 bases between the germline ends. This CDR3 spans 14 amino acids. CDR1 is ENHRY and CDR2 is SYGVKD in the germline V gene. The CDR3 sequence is CAIRDLPRTDTQYF. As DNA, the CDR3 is TGTGCCATCAGGGATCTCCCAAGGACAGATACGCAGTATTTT.

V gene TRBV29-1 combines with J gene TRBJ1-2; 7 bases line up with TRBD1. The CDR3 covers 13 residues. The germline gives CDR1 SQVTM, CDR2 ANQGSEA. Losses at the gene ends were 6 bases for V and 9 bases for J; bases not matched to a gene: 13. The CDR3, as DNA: TGCAGCGTCATGAGGGACAGTCTGCTGAGCTACACCTTC. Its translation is CSVMRDSLLSYTF.

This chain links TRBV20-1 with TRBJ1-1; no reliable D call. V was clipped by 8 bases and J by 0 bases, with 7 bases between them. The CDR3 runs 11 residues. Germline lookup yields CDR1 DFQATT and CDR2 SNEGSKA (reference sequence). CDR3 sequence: CSSVLNTEAFF. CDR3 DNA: TGCAGTTCGGTATTGAACACTGAAGCTTTCTTT.

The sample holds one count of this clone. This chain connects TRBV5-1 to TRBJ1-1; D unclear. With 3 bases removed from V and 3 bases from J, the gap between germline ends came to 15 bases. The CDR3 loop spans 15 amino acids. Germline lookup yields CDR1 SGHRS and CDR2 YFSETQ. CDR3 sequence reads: CASSSGPLGDTEAFF. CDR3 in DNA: TGCGCCAGCAGCTCTGGGCCACTCGGGGACACTGAAGCTTTCTTT.

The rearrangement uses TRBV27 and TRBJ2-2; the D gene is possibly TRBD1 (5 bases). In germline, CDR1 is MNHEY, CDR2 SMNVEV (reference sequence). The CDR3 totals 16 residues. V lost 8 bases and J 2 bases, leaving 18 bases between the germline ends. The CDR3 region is CASGIDRLPNTGELFF. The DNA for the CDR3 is TGTGCCAGCGGAATTGACAGACTTCCTAACACCGGGGAGCTGTTTTTT.

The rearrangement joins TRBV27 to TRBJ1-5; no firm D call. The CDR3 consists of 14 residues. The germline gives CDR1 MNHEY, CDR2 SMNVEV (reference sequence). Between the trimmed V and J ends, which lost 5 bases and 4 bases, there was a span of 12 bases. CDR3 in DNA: TGTGCCAGCAGTCCCCGACACTCAAATCAGCCCCAGCATTTT. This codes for CASSPRHSNQPQHF.

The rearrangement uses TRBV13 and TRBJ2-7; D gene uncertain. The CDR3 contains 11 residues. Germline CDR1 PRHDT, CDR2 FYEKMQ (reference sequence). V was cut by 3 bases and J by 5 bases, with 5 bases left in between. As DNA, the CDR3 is TGTGCCAGCAGCTTCGGTAACGAGCAGTACTTC. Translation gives CASSFGNEQYF.

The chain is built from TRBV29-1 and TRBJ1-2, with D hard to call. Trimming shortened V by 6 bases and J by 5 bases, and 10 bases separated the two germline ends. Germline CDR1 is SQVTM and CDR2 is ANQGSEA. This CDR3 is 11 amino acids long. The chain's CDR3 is CSVRPSYGYTF. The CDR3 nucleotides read TGCAGCGTCAGACCTTCGTATGGCTACACCTTC.